This TCR beta chain is drawn from a study of blood T cell repertoires in COVID-19. Across the study: There were acute and convalescent COVID-19 samples, and they came from the United States, Italy and Spain. T cells, B-cell-depleted T cells, or PBMCs supplied cDNA or gDNA.

Per the authors' pipeline: Amplification with reference gene primers provided the estimates of nucleated cell counts. TCRdb keeps only in-frame clones here, not all; method: immunoSEQ multiplex PCR. That table supplies the V and J calls and clone size; D and trimming were determined from the DNA. The table shows about 190,000 clones, with 70% to 90% occurring only once. The receptor was derived from a woman aged 40-49 years who had recovered from COVID-19. Sequencing was done on a sample of peripheral blood.

CDR3 nucleotide sequence: TGTGCCAGCCTAGCAGTAGACCGCAATGAGCAGTTCTTC. Its translation: CASLAVDRNEQFF. This rearrangement joins TRBV27 to TRBJ2-1, with D possibly being TRBD2 (5 bases). The CDR3 is made up of 13 amino acids. Trimming cost V 8 bases and J 6 bases, with 14 bases left between them. Per germline, CDR1 MNHEY and CDR2 SMNVEV (reference sequence).